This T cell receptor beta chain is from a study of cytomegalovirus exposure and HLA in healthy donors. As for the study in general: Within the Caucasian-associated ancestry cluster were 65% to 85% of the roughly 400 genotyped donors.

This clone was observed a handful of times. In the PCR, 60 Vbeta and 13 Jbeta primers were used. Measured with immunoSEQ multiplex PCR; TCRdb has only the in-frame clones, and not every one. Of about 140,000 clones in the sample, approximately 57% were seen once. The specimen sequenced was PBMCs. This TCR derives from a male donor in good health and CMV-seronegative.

CDR3 bases: TGTGCCAGCAGTACCTCCTCCAGGGGCATCGATGGCTACACCTTC. It encodes CASSTSSRGIDGYTF. The gene calls are TRBV7-2 and TRBJ1-2; D is perhaps TRBD1 (6 bases). Germline lookup yields CDR1 SGHTA and CDR2 FQGNSA. This CDR3 contains 15 residues. Trimming pared 6 bases from V and 6 bases from J, leaving 20 bases between.